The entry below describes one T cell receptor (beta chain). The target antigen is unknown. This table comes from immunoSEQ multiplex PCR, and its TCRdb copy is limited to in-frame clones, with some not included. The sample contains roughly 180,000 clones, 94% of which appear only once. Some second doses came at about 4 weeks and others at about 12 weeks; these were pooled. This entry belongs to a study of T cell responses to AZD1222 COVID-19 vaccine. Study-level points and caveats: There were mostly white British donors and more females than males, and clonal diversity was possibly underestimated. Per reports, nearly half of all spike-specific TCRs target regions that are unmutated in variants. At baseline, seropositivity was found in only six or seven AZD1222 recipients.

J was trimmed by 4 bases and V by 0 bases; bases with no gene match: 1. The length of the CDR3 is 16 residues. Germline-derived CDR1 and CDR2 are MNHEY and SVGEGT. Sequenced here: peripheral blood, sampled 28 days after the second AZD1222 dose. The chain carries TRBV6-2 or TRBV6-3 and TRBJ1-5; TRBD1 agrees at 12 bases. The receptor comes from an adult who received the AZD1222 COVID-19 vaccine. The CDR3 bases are TGTGCCAGCAGTTACTCGGGACAGGGGGCGAATCAGCCCCAGCATTTT. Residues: CASSYSGQGANQPQHF.